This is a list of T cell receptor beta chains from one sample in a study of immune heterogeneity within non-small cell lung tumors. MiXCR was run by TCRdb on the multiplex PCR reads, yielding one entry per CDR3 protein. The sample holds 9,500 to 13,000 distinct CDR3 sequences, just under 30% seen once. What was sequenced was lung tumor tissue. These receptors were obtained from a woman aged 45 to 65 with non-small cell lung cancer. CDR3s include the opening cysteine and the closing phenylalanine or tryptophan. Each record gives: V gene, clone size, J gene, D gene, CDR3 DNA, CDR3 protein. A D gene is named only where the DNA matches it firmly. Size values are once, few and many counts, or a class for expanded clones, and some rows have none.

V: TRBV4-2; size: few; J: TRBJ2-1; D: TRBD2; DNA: TGTGCCAGCAGCCAACAAACTGCTAGCGGTAGGAATGAGCAGTTCTTC; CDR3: CASSQQTASGRNEQFF
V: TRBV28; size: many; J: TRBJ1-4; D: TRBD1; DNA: TGTGCCAGCAGATCCGGGACAGGTCTCAGACGGGGTGAAAAACTGTTTTTT; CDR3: CASRSGTGLRRGEKLFF
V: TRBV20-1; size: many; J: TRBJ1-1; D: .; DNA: TGCAGTGCCCTCGGGAACACTGAAGCTTTCTTT; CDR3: CSALGNTEAFF
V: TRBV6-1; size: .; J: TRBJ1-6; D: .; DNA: TGTGCCAGCACCCGAGTCGGGAGTTCACCCCTCCACTTT; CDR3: CASTRVGSSPLHF
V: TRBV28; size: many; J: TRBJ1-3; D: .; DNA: TGTGCCAGCTTTACCACTGGTGCTGGAAACACCATATATTTT; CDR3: CASFTTGAGNTIYF
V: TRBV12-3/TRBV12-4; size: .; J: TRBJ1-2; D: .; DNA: TGTGCCAGCAGTCATAGCAGGGACAGCTACACCTTC; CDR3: CASSHSRDSYTF
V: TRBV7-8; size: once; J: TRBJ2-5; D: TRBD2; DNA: TGTGCCAGCAGCCCCCCAAGTGCAGTAGCGGGGGAAGAGACCCAGTACTTC; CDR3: CASSPPSAVAGEETQYF
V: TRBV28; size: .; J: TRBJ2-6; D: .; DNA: TGTGCCAGCAACCCAGAGGGGTCTGGGGCCAACGTCCTGGCTTTC; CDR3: CASNPEGSGANVLAF
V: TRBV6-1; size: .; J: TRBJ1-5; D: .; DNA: TGTGCCAGCAGAAAGAACTTGAGGGATAAGCCCCAGCATTTT; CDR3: CASRKNLRDKPQHF
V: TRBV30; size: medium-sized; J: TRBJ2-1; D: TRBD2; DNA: TGTGCCTGGGGGACTAGCGGGGGGGGCTCCTACAATGAGCAGTTCTTC; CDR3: CAWGTSGGGSYNEQFF
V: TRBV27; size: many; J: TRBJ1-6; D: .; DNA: TGTGCCAGCAGTTTTTCAGTAGATTCACCCCTCCACTTT; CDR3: CASSFSVDSPLHF
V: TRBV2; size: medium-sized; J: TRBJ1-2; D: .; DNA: TGTGCCAGCCAATTGCGGTCCAACTATGGCTACACCTTC; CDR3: CASQLRSNYGYTF
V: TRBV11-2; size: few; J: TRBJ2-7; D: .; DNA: TGTGCCAGCAGATACACTTCACGGGGTTTATACGAGCAGTACTTC; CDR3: CASRYTSRGLYEQYF
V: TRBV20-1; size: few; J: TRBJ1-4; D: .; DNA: TGCAGTGCGCCCGGAGGGTTTGAAAAACTGTTTTTT; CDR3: CSAPGGFEKLFF
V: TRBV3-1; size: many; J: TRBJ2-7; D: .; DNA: TGTGCCAGCAGCTCCCCCAACTACGAGCAGTACTTC; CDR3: CASSSPNYEQYF
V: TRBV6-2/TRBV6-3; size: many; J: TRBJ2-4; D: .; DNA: TGTGCCAGCAGTTCCCTAGGGAAAGCCAAAAACATTCAGTACTTC; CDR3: CASSSLGKAKNIQYF
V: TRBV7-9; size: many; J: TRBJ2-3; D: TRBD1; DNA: TGTGCCAGCCGACAGGGGGGCACAGATACGCAGTATTTT; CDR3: CASRQGGTDTQYF
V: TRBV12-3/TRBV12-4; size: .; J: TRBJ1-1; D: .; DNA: TGTGCCAGCAGTTTATTTATGAACACTGAAGCTTTCTTT; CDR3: CASSLFMNTEAFF
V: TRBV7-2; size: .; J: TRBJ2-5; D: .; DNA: TGTGCCAGCAGCTTAGGAGCCAGGGAAGAGACCCAGTACTTC; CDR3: CASSLGAREETQYF
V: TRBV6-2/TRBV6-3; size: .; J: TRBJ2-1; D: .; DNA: TGTGCCAGCAGTGGGTGGGTGAGCGCCGAGCAGTTCTTC; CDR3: CASSGWVSAEQFF
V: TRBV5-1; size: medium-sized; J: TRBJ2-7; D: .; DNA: TGCGCCAGCAGCCTAGACAACGCAGGGAGCGAGCAGTACTTC; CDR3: CASSLDNAGSEQYF
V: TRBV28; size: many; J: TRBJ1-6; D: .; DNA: TGTGCAGGCTCCGGATCGAGACTGAATTCACCCCTCCACTTT; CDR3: CAGSGSRLNSPLHF
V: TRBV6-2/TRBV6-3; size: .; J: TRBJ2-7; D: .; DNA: TGTGCCAGCAACGAGGGGGTTAACTACGAGCAGTACTTC; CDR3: CASNEGVNYEQYF
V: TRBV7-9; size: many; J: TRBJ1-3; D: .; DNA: TGTGCCAGCAGCTCGACGCAGGAAGGGTGGAGAAACACCATATATTTT; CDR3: CASSSTQEGWRNTIYF
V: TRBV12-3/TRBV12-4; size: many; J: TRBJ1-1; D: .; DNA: TGTGCCAGCAGTACAGGGTTGAACACTGAAGCTTTCTTT; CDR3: CASSTGLNTEAFF
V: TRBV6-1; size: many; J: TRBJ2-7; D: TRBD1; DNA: TGTGCCAGCAGCTTTAGGACAGGGATCGCCTACGAGCAGTACTTC; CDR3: CASSFRTGIAYEQYF
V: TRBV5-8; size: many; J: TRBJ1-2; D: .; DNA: TGTGCCAGCAGTCCGTGGGCAAACTATGGCTACACCTTC; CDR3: CASSPWANYGYTF
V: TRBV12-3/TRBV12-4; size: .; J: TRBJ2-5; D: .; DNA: TGTGCCAGCAGTTTGACAGGACTGGTGACCCAGTACTTC; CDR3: CASSLTGLVTQYF
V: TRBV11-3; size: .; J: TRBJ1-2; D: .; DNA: TGTGCCAGCAGCTTAGGTGACATCAAGAACACCTTC; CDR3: CASSLGDIKNTF
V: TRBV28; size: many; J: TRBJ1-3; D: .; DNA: TGTGCCAGCAGGCTTGGGGGTGCTGGAAACACCATATATTTT; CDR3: CASRLGGAGNTIYF
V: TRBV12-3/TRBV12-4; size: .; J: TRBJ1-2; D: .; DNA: TGTGCCAGCAGTTTAGACGGCAGGAGGAAAGGCTACACCTTC; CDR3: CASSLDGRRKGYTF
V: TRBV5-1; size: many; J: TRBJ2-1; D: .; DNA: TGCGCCAGCAGCAAAGGACAGATCCACGAGGGTGAGCAGTTCTTC; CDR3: CASSKGQIHEGEQFF
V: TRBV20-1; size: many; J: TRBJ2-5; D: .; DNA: TGCAGTGCTAGTTCGGAGGGGCAGACCCAGTACTTC; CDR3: CSASSEGQTQYF
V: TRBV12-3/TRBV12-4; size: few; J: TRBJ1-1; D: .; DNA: TGTGCCAGCAGTTTAAGACAACTGAACACTGAAGCTTTCTTT; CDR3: CASSLRQLNTEAFF
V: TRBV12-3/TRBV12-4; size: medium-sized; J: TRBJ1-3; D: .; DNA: TGTGCCAGCAGTTTATGGGACCAACAGGGTTCTGGAAACACCATATATTTT; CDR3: CASSLWDQQGSGNTIYF
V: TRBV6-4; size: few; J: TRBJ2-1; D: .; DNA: TGTGCCAGCAGGCCTCGGTCAGGGTACGATGAGCAGTTCTTC; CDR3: CASRPRSGYDEQFF
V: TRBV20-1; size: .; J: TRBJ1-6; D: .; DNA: TGCAGTGCTACCGGGGATGAGTTTTCACCCCTCCACTTT; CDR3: CSATGDEFSPLHF
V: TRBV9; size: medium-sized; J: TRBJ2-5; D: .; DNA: TGTGCCAGCAGCGCACACGCGGGGGCCCTTGAAGAGACCCAGTACTTC; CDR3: CASSAHAGALEETQYF
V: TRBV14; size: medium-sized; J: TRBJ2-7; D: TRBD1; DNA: TGTGCCAGCAGCCAAGTCCAGGGGGCAGGCGAGCAGTACTTC; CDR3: CASSQVQGAGEQYF
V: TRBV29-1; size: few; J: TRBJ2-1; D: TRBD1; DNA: TGCAGCGTTGTACCGGGACAGGGGGGTTACGGGTCCTACAATGAGCAGTTCTTC; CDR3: CSVVPGQGGYGSYNEQFF
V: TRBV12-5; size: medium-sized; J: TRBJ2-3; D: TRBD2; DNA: TGTGCTAGTGGTCCGCGGGGGGGACAATTAAGCACAGATACGCAGTATTTT; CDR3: CASGPRGGQLSTDTQYF
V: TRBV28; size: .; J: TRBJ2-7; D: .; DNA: TGTGCCAGCAGACTTTCGGCAGGGTCGAGCTACGAGCAGTACTTC; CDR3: CASRLSAGSSYEQYF
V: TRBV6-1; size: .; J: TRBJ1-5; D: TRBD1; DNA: TGTGCCAGCATTGCTTCCGCTCCTTGGACAGGGGTAGGTCAGCCCCAGCATTTT; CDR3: CASIASAPWTGVGQPQHF
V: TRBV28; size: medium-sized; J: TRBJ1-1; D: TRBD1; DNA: TGTGCCAGCAGTCCTCGGGGACAGGGCTTATGGGGCACTGAAGCTTTCTTT; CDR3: CASSPRGQGLWGTEAFF
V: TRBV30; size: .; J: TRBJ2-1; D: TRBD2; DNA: TGTGCGTGGGGGGCTAGCGGGGGGGGCTCCTACAATGAGCAGTTCTTC; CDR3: CAWGASGGGSYNEQFF
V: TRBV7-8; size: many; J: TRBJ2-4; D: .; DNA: TGTGCCAGCAGCTTAGTTCCGGGGTCAGACATTCAGTACTTC; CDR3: CASSLVPGSDIQYF
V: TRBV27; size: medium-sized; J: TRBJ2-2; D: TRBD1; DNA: TGTGCCAGCAGTCCATGGGACAGATACACCGGGGAGCTGTTTTTT; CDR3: CASSPWDRYTGELFF
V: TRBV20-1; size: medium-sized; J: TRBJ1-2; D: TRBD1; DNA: TGCAGTGCTAGAGCTGGGGCAGGGGGCGGAAGCTATGGCTACACCTTC; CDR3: CSARAGAGGGSYGYTF
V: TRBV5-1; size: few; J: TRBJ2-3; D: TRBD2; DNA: TGCGCCAGCAGCTTGGGGGGTCTAGCGGAGATCACAGATACGCAGTATTTT; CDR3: CASSLGGLAEITDTQYF